The next 30 T cell receptor beta chains were all read from a single sample in a study of regulatory T cells in long-lasting Graves disease. Time point of the sample: persistent/refractory GD, antithyroid drugs over 5 years with positive TRAb. There was RNA extracted from PBMCs, and the TCR library was made from it. Arm-PCR of CDR3 regions and iRepertoire HTBI primers were the basis on which TCR beta libraries were built. In TCRdb, the multiplex PCR reads were re-called with MiXCR into one record per CDR3 protein. The data contain 400,000 to 500,000 distinct CDR3 sequences, 21% of them singletons. The input for sequencing was peripheral blood mononuclear cells (PBMCs), taken when the disease was refractory, from a patient treated with antithyroid drugs. Source of these receptors: a female donor with Graves disease.

J is TRBJ1-1 and V is TRBV5-1, with 8 positions matching TRBD1. Losses at the gene ends were 4 bases for V and 4 bases for J; bases not matched to a gene: 9. The germline V gene has CDR1 SGHRS and CDR2 YFSETQ. The CDR3 totals 15 residues. The CDR3 DNA reads as TGCGCCAGCAGCAAGACAGGGGAGCTGGTCACTGAAGCTTTCTTT. It encodes CASSKTGELVTEAFF.

This clonotype was seen at least ten times. V and J are TRBV30 and TRBJ1-4, with D perhaps matching TRBD1 (6 bases). The CDR3 is 15 amino acids. Germline loops: CDR1 GTSNPN, CDR2 SVGIG (reference sequence). V lost 0 bases to trimming and J lost 10 bases, with 18 bases between them. CDR3 DNA: TGTGCCTGGAGTGTACGGACAGTCCTTATCGGAAAACTGTTTTTT. It translates to CAWSVRTVLIGKLFF. Together with reference TRBV30 and TRBJ1-4, the CDR3 gives the full variable domain: SQTIHQWPATLVQPVGSPLSLECTVEGTSNPNLYWYRQAAGRGLQLLFYSVGIGQISSEVPQNLSASRPQDRQFILSSKKLLLSDSGFYLCAWSVRTVLIGKLFFGSGTQLSVL.

On this clonotype itself: A single base separates this from a much larger clone, so it may be a read error. V gene TRBV20-1 combines with J gene TRBJ2-7, with 8 bases that match TRBD2. V shed 1 base and J 6 bases; nucleotides not matched to a gene: 14. Germline CDR1 and CDR2: DFQATT and SNEGSKA (reference sequence). The CDR3 is 16 amino acids. CDR3 sequence (DNA): TGCAGTGCTAGAGTTTGGGGCGGGGGGAGGGTCCGCGAGCAGTACTTC. Its protein is CSARVWGGGRVREQYF.

This clonotype has at least ten counts. The V gene is TRBV12-3 or TRBV12-4, the J gene TRBJ2-2, with 7 bases matching TRBD1. Trimming at V came to 6 bases and at J to 0 bases, leaving 7 bases not matched to a gene. The CDR3 length is 16 residues. The CDR3 sequence: CASRQGQASNTGELFF. The CDR3 bases are TGTGCCAGCAGACAAGGACAGGCTTCGAACACCGGGGAGCTGTTTTTT.

This clonotype was observed many times. The V call is TRBV28, the J call TRBJ1-2; a possible D gene is TRBD1 (6 bases). Germline V gene data show CDR1 as MDHEN and CDR2 as SYDVKM. The CDR3 consists of 16 residues. The ends were cut back, 4 bases at V and 4 bases at J, with 19 bases in the middle. The CDR3 sequence is CASSSGIRGIGYGYTF. The CDR3 DNA reads TGTGCCAGCAGTTCAGGCATCAGGGGAATCGGCTATGGCTACACCTTC.

This clonotype was seen at least ten times. V gene TRBV15 combines with J gene TRBJ2-7; 13 nucleotides align to TRBD2. The V gene's germline CDR1 is LNHNV and CDR2 YYDKDF (reference sequence). This CDR3 contains 16 residues. With 1 base clipped from V and 4 bases from J, the junction kept 4 bases outside the gene matches. Here the CDR3 DNA reads TGTGCCACCAGCAGAGGGACTAGCGGGAGTCGTTACGAGCAGTACTTC. It yields the protein CATSRGTSGSRYEQYF.

This clonotype came up many times. This chain links TRBV28 with TRBJ1-4; 8 bases match TRBD1. The CDR3 extends over 15 amino acids. CDR1 MDHEN and CDR2 SYDVKM come from the germline V gene. The trim removed 6 bases at V and 8 bases at J, leaving 11 bases unmatched. The CDR3 DNA follows: TGTGCCAGCAGACCAGGGGGCTCGGATTTCGAAAAACTGTTTTTT. It encodes CASRPGGSDFEKLFF. The variable domain in full, with the rest retrieved from reference TRBV28 and TRBJ1-4, is DVKVTQSSRYLVKRTGEKVFLECVQDMDHENMFWYRQDPGLGLRLIYFSYDVKMKEKGDIPEGYSVSREKKERFSLILESASTNQTSMYLCASRPGGSDFEKLFFGSGTQLSVL.

In this sample, this clonotype turned up many times. This CDR3 reads CASSLLEGLGKNIQYF. The CDR3 DNA is TGTGCCAGCAGTTTATTAGAGGGCTTGGGCAAAAACATTCAGTACTTC. The chain links TRBV28 to TRBJ2-4; weak D call: TRBD2 (5 bases). This CDR3 contains 16 residues. Trimming took off 1 base at V and 3 bases at J, with 13 bases between the two ends. CDR1 and CDR2 (germline): MDHEN, SYDVKM.

This clonotype was recorded a few times. V is TRBV6-5 and J is TRBJ1-2, with a tentative D call TRBD1 (5 bases). The V gene lost 4 bases and the J gene lost 4 bases, with 22 bases spanning the gap. Looked up from germline, CDR1 is MNHEY and CDR2 is SVGAGI. The length of the CDR3 is 17 residues. In DNA form, the CDR3 reads TGTGCCAGCAGTTCCCAACTCGTCCAGGCGGGGACCTATGGCTACACCTTC. Translated, it gives CASSSQLVQAGTYGYTF.

V gene TRBV19 combines with J gene TRBJ2-5; D is perhaps TRBD1 or TRBD2 (5 bases each). V lost 2 bases and J lost 5, with 21 bases in between. Germline loops: CDR1 LNHDA, CDR2 SQIVND (reference sequence). The CDR3 contains 17 residues. The CDR3 sequence is CASSIRPGSGGSETQYF. The CDR3 nucleotides are TGTGCCAGTAGTATACGGCCAGGGAGCGGAGGCTCGGAGACCCAGTACTTC.

This rearrangement joins TRBV4-1 to TRBJ2-5; possible D gene TRBD2, 5 bases. CDR1 MGHRA and CDR2 YSYEKL come from the germline V gene. Trimming cost V 4 bases and J 7 bases, with 13 bases left between them. The CDR3 length is 13 residues. CDR3 in amino acids: CASSLGLLGTQYF. In DNA, the CDR3 is TGCGCCAGCAGCCTCGGACTGCTAGGGACCCAGTACTTC.

As to this clonotype: One end of the junction is discordant with germline, which a read error may explain. The rearrangement links TRBV19 to TRBJ2-7; the match to TRBD2 covers 8 bases. Germline loops: CDR1 LNHDA, CDR2 SQIVND (reference sequence). The CDR3 runs 15 residues. CDR3 nucleotides: TGTGCAAGTAGTACAAAACCGGGACTAGTTTACGAGCAGTACTTC. Translating it yields CASSTKPGLVYEQYF.

This clonotype was seen at least ten times. The V call is TRBV2, the J call TRBJ2-5; D is unresolved. The CDR3 runs to 13 residues. Germline values: CDR1 SNHLY, CDR2 FYNNEI. V was pared by 7 bases and J by 3 bases, with 12 bases between. The CDR3 loop reads CASTSQREETQYF. Written as DNA, the CDR3 is TGTGCCAGCACTTCACAACGGGAAGAGACCCAGTACTTC.

The J gene is TRBJ2-7, the V gene TRBV20-1; TRBD2 matches 8 bases. Germline V gene lookup returns CDR1 DFQATT and CDR2 SNEGSKA (reference sequence). Unmatched junction bases numbered 13, after V lost 5 bases and J lost 4 bases. The length of the CDR3 is 15 residues. The CDR3 region has the DNA TGCAGTGCTGGAGTGCGGAGGACTAGCTATTACGAGCAGTACTTC. Amino acids: CSAGVRRTSYYEQYF.

This chain uses TRBV10-1 with TRBJ1-1, with D perhaps matching TRBD1 (5 bases). V dropped 0 bases and J dropped 4 bases, with 9 bases sitting between them. The germline CDR1 and CDR2 sequences are WNHNN and SYGVQD (reference sequence). CDR3 length: 14 residues. In DNA, the CDR3 is TGCGCCAGCAGTGAGTCCTGGGGCGGCACTGAAGCTTTCTTT. Residues: CASSESWGGTEAFF.

V usage is TRBV20-1 and J usage is TRBJ1-3; D gene uncertain. The CDR3 contains 13 residues. V was cut by 1 base and J by 8 bases, with 12 bases left in between. Germline loops: CDR1 DFQATT, CDR2 SNEGSKA (reference sequence). The CDR3 nucleotides are TGCAGTGCTAGAGGGAGGGCAGGATACACCATATATTTT. Its protein is CSARGRAGYTIYF.

The chain uses TRBV10-3 and TRBJ1-1; D call uncertain. V lost 2 bases and J 1 base, leaving 14 bases between the germline ends. CDR1 is ENHRY, CDR2 SYGVKD, per germline. The CDR3 consists of 16 residues. This chain's CDR3 is CAISEGRGLGNTEAFF. The CDR3 bases are TGTGCCATCAGTGAGGGGCGAGGGCTCGGGAACACTGAAGCTTTCTTT.

This clonotype showed up many times. V is TRBV7-2 and J is TRBJ2-5, with 12 nucleotides matching TRBD2. J was trimmed by 9 bases and V by 0 bases; bases with no gene match: 8. The germline V gene encodes CDR1 SGHTA and CDR2 FQGNSA. The CDR3 contains 16 residues. The CDR3 here is CASSLAASGRDWAQYF. In DNA form, the CDR3 reads TGTGCCAGCAGCTTAGCGGCTAGCGGGAGGGACTGGGCCCAGTACTTC.

This clonotype was detected ten times or more. This sequence joins TRBV27 and TRBJ1-2; D not certain. V was pared by 6 bases and J by 2 bases, with 13 bases between. Germline-derived CDR1 and CDR2 are MNHEY and SMNVEV (reference sequence). There are 14 residues in the CDR3. CDR3 in DNA: TGTGCCAGCAGCAAGGGTGGGTCGAACTATGGCTACACCTTC. It is translated as CASSKGGSNYGYTF.

The table lists this clonotype with a few counts. This rearrangement joins TRBV19 to TRBJ1-3; D remains ambiguous. The germline gives CDR1 LNHDA, CDR2 SQIVND (reference sequence). The V end lost 6 bases, the J end lost 0 bases, and 6 bases lay between the germline ends. The CDR3 length is 13 residues. The CDR3, as DNA: TGTGCCAGTAGGCCAACCTCTGGAAACACCATATATTTT. Protein sequence: CASRPTSGNTIYF. The entire variable domain, with the rest obtained from reference TRBV19 and TRBJ1-3, is as follows: DGGITQSPKYLFRKEGQNVTLSCEQNLNHDAMYWYRQDPGQGLRLIYYSQIVNDFQKGDIAEGYSVSREKKESFPLTVTSAQKNPTAFYLCASRPTSGNTIYFGEGSWLTVV.

This clonotype was found a few times. Sequence at one end of the junction differs from germline and may be a read error. J is TRBJ2-7 and V is TRBV27; D ambiguous. CDR1 is MNHEY, CDR2 SMNVEV, per germline (reference sequence). The CDR3 sequence is 14 residues long. DNA for the CDR3: TGTGCCAGCGGTTTGGGCAGGCGATTCTACGAGCAGTACTTC. It encodes CASGLGRRFYEQYF.

This clonotype showed up many times. V is TRBV28 and J is TRBJ2-2, with TRBD2 as a possible D gene (6 bases). CDR1 is MDHEN and CDR2 is SYDVKM in the germline V gene. The CDR3 length is 14 residues. Trimming took off 5 bases at V and 8 bases at J, with 15 bases between the two ends. In nucleotides, the CDR3 is TGTGCCAGCAGTCCGGAGGGGTTTTTTGGGGAGCTGTTTTTT. This encodes CASSPEGFFGELFF. The full variable domain, its missing parts supplied by reference TRBV28 and TRBJ2-2, is DVKVTQSSRYLVKRTGEKVFLECVQDMDHENMFWYRQDPGLGLRLIYFSYDVKMKEKGDIPEGYSVSREKKERFSLILESASTNQTSMYLCASSPEGFFGELFFGEGSRLTVL.

The V call is TRBV24-1, the J call TRBJ2-3; TRBD2 agrees at 10 bases. CDR1 is KGHDR, CDR2 SFDVKD, per germline. V lost 5 bases to trimming and J lost 4 bases; unmatched junction nucleotides: 8. The CDR3 runs to 16 residues. In DNA form, the CDR3 reads TGTGCCACCAGTGCGGCTAGCGGGAGTTCCGCAGATACGCAGTATTTT. Protein sequence: CATSAASGSSADTQYF.

The V and J genes are TRBV5-1 and TRBJ2-5; a weak D match, TRBD1 (5 bases). CDR1 and CDR2 from the germline V gene are SGHRS and YFSETQ. This CDR3 region has 15 residues. With 4 bases removed from V and 1 base from J, the gap between germline ends came to 14 bases. The CDR3 DNA is TGCGCCAGCAGCCCCCAGGGTTCGGGCCAAGAGACCCAGTACTTC. This gives the protein CASSPQGSGQETQYF.

The V call is TRBV7-2, the J call TRBJ1-2; TRBD1 agrees at 11 bases. The CDR3 extends over 15 amino acids. V shed 5 bases, J shed 8 bases, and the junction held 10 bases outside the gene matches. CDR1 and CDR2 from the germline V gene are SGHTA and FQGNSA. CDR3 residues: CASSRGGTGGEGYTF. The CDR3 coding sequence is TGTGCCAGCAGCCGAGGTGGGACAGGGGGTGAAGGCTACACCTTC.

This clonotype was found many times. The CDR3 DNA follows: TGTGCCAGCAGTGTAGGACAGGGCTCCTACGAGCAGTACTTC. As protein: CASSVGQGSYEQYF. The chain links TRBV28 to TRBJ2-7, with 8 bases fitting TRBD1. Trimming at V came to 5 bases and at J to 0 bases, leaving 3 bases not matched to a gene. CDR3 length: 14 amino acids. Germline loops: CDR1 MDHEN, CDR2 SYDVKM.

Notes on this clonotype: It may be a read error: a sequence one base away is much more abundant. J is TRBJ2-6 and V is TRBV20-1, with 11 positions matching TRBD2. This CDR3 has 16 amino acids. V lost 6 bases to trimming and J lost 1 base; unmatched junction nucleotides: 5. Looked up from germline, CDR1 is DFQATT and CDR2 is SNEGSKA (reference sequence). The CDR3 DNA sequence: TGCAGTGCCAAGACTAGCGGGGTTTCTGGGGCCAACGTCCTGACTTTC. Protein product: CSAKTSGVSGANVLTF.

There are a few counts of this clonotype. A much larger clone differs from this one at a single base, so this may be a read error. The rearrangement joins TRBV7-8 to TRBJ2-7, with 8 bases matching TRBD2. Germline V gene lookup returns CDR1 SGHVS and CDR2 FQNEAQ. The CDR3 is made up of 16 amino acids. Trimming at V came to 1 base and at J to 7 bases, leaving 12 bases not matched to a gene. CDR3 in DNA: TGTGCCAGCAGCTTAGTATTAGCGGGACCGAAGGGGGAGCAGTACTTC. Protein sequence: CASSLVLAGPKGEQYF.

This clonotype was seen at least ten times. V gene TRBV27 combines with J gene TRBJ2-7; tentatively, D is TRBD1 (6 bases). The germline gives CDR1 MNHEY, CDR2 SMNVEV (reference sequence). Trimming took off 2 bases at V and 3 bases at J, with 14 bases between the two ends. The CDR3 spans 15 residues. CDR3 sequence reads: CASSLGQGPYYEQYF. The CDR3 DNA is TGTGCCAGCAGTTTAGGTCAGGGGCCTTACTACGAGCAGTACTTC.

The gene calls are TRBV5-5 and TRBJ1-6; TRBD1 is a possible D gene (5 bases). CDR3 size: 15 residues. V shed 4 bases and J shed 2 bases, with 10 bases lying between them. Germline loops: CDR1 SGHKS, CDR2 YYEKEE (reference sequence). CDR3 nucleotide sequence: TGTGCCAGCAGCCCCCGGGGCACCTATAATTCACCCCTCCACTTT. Translation gives CASSPRGTYNSPLHF.